The 9 T cell receptor beta chains listed next were all sequenced from one sample in a study of T cells in localized non-small cell lung cancer. Assay: immunoSEQ multiplex PCR; the TCRdb copy retains only in-frame clones and omits some. The sample contains 50,000 to 75,000 clones, roughly 89% of which appear only once. The specimen comprised peripheral blood, sampled before any cancer treatment. The receptors shown here come from a man between 40 and 70 years old with stage I squamous cell lung carcinoma.

This clone was detected a few times. The chain employs TRBV19 and TRBJ1-1, with D possibly TRBD1 on 5 matching bases. CDR1 LNHDA and CDR2 SQIVND come from the germline V gene (reference sequence). The V end lost 7 bases, the J end lost 4 bases, and 16 bases lay between the germline ends. The CDR3 is 14 residues long. The CDR3, as DNA: TGTGCCAGTATCCCTACCAGGGAGGGCACTGAAGCTTTCTTT. Translation gives CASIPTREGTEAFF.

The V call is TRBV11-3, the J call TRBJ2-3; D gene unclear. The CDR3 spans 11 residues. With 0 bases removed from V and 6 bases from J, the gap between germline ends came to 1 base. Germline-derived CDR1 and CDR2 are SGHNT and YENEEA. CDR3 DNA: TGTGCCAGCAGCTTAGATGATACGCAGTATTTT. This translates into CASSLDDTQYF.

In the case of this clone: Germline and junction disagree at one end, which may indicate a read error. The gene calls are TRBV7-2 and TRBJ1-1; the D is unclear. Germline V gene sequence: CDR1 SGHTA, CDR2 FQGNSA. CDR3 size: 13 residues. CDR3 in amino acids: CASSLDWNSEAFF. CDR3 bases: TGTGCCAGCAGCTTAGATTGGAACTCTGAAGCTTTCTTT.

The rearrangement uses TRBV9 and TRBJ2-3, with D unclear. The ends were cut back, 2 bases at V and 5 bases at J, with 21 bases in the middle. This CDR3 contains 17 residues. Germline V gives CDR1 SGDLS, CDR2 YYNGEE. This chain's CDR3 is CASSVEARSATGDTQYF. CDR3 DNA: TGTGCCAGCAGCGTCGAGGCGAGATCAGCGACGGGAGATACGCAGTATTTT. Full variable domain (missing parts from reference TRBV9 and TRBJ2-3): DSGVTQTPKHLITATGQRVTLRCSPRSGDLSVYWYQQSLDQGLQFLIQYYNGEERAKGNILERFSAQQFPDLHSELNLSSLELGDSALYFCASSVEARSATGDTQYFGPGTRLTVL.

This chain links TRBV7-2 with TRBJ2-7; no firm D call. The germline CDR1 and CDR2 sequences are SGHTA and FQGNSA. The ends were cut back, 5 bases at V and 0 bases at J, with 5 bases in the middle. This CDR3 contains 12 residues. The CDR3 DNA reads as TGTGCCAGCAGCCTGAGCTCCTACGAGCAGTACTTC. It translates to CASSLSSYEQYF. The full variable domain, rest sourced from reference TRBV7-2 and TRBJ2-7, is GAGVSQSPSNKVTEKGKDVELRCDPISGHTALYWYRQSLGQGLEFLIYFQGNSAPDKSGLPSDRFSAERTGGSVSTLTIQRTQQEDSAVYLCASSLSSYEQYFGPGTRLTVT.

The chain links TRBV28 to TRBJ2-7, with D possibly TRBD2 on 5 matching bases. The germline CDR1 and CDR2 sequences are MDHEN and SYDVKM. The CDR3 contains 16 residues. V was cut by 5 bases and J by 2 bases, with 19 bases left in between. The CDR3 loop is CASSTSPDSPPYEQYF. CDR3 DNA sequence: TGTGCCAGCAGTACGAGCCCGGACTCCCCTCCCTACGAGCAGTACTTC.

This chain connects TRBV6-1 to TRBJ2-7; tentative D call: TRBD1 (5 bases). There are 11 residues in the CDR3. CDR1 is MNHNS, CDR2 SASEGT, per germline. V shed 8 bases and J shed 7 bases, with 12 bases lying between them. CDR3 nucleotide sequence: TGTGCCAGCCAAGGGGTGCTAGAGCAGTACTTC. Protein: CASQGVLEQYF.

The chain recombines TRBV5-8 with TRBJ2-2; D is unclear. Per germline, CDR1 SGHTS and CDR2 YDEGEE. The V end lost 6 bases, the J end lost 8 bases, and 20 bases lay between the germline ends. This CDR3 spans 15 amino acids. This CDR3 reads CASTSLLPALGELFF. CDR3 nucleotide sequence: TGTGCCAGCACCTCTTTGTTGCCCGCTTTGGGGGAGCTGTTTTTT.

The gene calls are TRBV27 and TRBJ2-5; D might be TRBD1 or TRBD2, each matching 5 bases. There are 15 residues in the CDR3. Trimming left V 5 bases short and J 2 bases short, with 15 bases between. CDR1 MNHEY and CDR2 SMNVEV come from the germline V gene (reference sequence). This chain's CDR3 is CASSIAWGIQETQYF. The DNA for the CDR3 is TGTGCCAGCAGTATCGCATGGGGGATACAAGAGACCCAGTACTTC.